These 31 T cell receptor beta chains came from one sample sequenced in a study of molecular identifiers for immune sequencing clone quantification. TCRdb reprocessed the PCR reads via MiXCR and lists one record per CDR3 protein. The data contain approximately 680,000 distinct CDR3 sequences, roughly 25% of them seen just once; the ten biggest clones take up 0.78%. Sequencing used naive CD8+ T cells from blood, with Jurkat cell RNA spiked in. Subset meaning: FACS-sorted CD8+CD4-CCR7+CD45RA+ naive T cells. Every receptor here comes from a human donor in good health. Some libraries in this study had Jurkat cell RNA spiked in.

About this clonotype: No conserved phenylalanine or tryptophan is present at the end of the CDR3, so a read error is the likely explanation. The CDR3 is CASSVAGAYEQYL. The CDR3 DNA sequence: TGTGCCAGCAGTGTTGCGGGGGCCTACGAGCAGTACCTC. V is TRBV6-1 and J is TRBJ2-7, with 7 bases fitting TRBD2. The V gene end was trimmed by 4 bases and the J gene end by 2 bases; junction bases not matched to a gene: 2. Per germline, CDR1 MNHNS and CDR2 SASEGT. This CDR3 region has 13 residues.

The chain uses TRBV2 and TRBJ1-2; 11 nucleotides line up with TRBD1. The CDR3 consists of 15 residues. J was trimmed by 7 bases and V by 6 bases; bases with no gene match: 10. Germline V gene lookup returns CDR1 SNHLY and CDR2 FYNNEI. CDR3 sequence (DNA): TGTGCCAGCAGCGCAACCGGACAGGGGGCAGGTGGCTACACCTTC. The encoded protein is CASSATGQGAGGYTF.

On this clonotype: Its ends do not fully match the called genes, so a read error is possible. The chain employs TRBV6-1 and TRBJ2-5; D call uncertain. Germline CDR1 MNHNS, CDR2 SASEGT. The CDR3 spans 14 residues. The CDR3 protein is CASSEWHSQEPQYF. The DNA of the CDR3 is TGTGCCAGCAGTGAATGGCATAGCCAAGAGCCCCAGTACTTC.

For this clonotype: A much bigger clone sits one base away, suggesting this may be a read error. The chain joins TRBV13 to TRBJ2-7; possible D gene TRBD1, 6 bases. Germline V gives CDR1 PRHDT, CDR2 FYEKMQ (reference sequence). The CDR3 is 16 amino acids. The CDR3 is CASSPHLGDIRREQNF. The DNA for the CDR3 is TGTGCCAGCAGCCCCCACCTAGGGGACATTCGTAGGGAGCAGAACTTC.

The genes are TRBV27 and TRBJ1-1; D gene unclear. Germline V gene sequence: CDR1 MNHEY, CDR2 SMNVEV (reference sequence). The CDR3 covers 14 residues. Trimming shortened V by 2 bases and J by 0 bases, and 7 bases separated the two germline ends. CDR3 residues: CASSLVDMNTEAFF. In DNA, the CDR3 is TGTGCCAGCAGTTTAGTAGACATGAACACTGAAGCTTTCTTT.

Comment on this clonotype: A much bigger clone sits one base away, suggesting this may be a read error. The CDR3 nucleotides read TGCAGTGCTAATACGGGGGTATACAGGGGAGCCAAAGACATTCAGTACTTC. This codes for CSANTGVYRGAKDIQYF. The chain uses TRBV20-1 and TRBJ2-4; tentative D call: TRBD1 (7 bases). The germline V gene encodes CDR1 DFQATT and CDR2 SNEGSKA (reference sequence). The CDR3 has 17 residues.

In the case of this clonotype: With a much larger clone just one base away, this may be a read error. This likely comes from a read error, as the CDR3 has no conserved phenylalanine or tryptophan at its end. This chain joins TRBV7-9 and TRBJ2-7; 10 bases agree with TRBD2. J was trimmed by 0 bases and V by 4 bases; bases with no gene match: 9. Germline V gene data show CDR1 as SEHNR and CDR2 as FQNEAQ (reference sequence). This CDR3 has 17 amino acids. As DNA, the CDR3 is TGTGCCAGCAGCTACTACCCCGGGACTAGCGTCTCCTACGAGCAGTACCTC. This gives the protein CASSYYPGTSVSYEQYL.

The chain has TRBV27 and TRBJ1-2, with D unresolved. From germline, CDR1 is MNHEY and CDR2 SMNVEV (reference sequence). Trimming stripped 2 bases from V and 3 bases from J, with 7 bases between. The CDR3 sequence is 13 residues long. The CDR3 here is CASSLGLHYGYTF. The CDR3 DNA is TGTGCCAGCAGTTTAGGGCTCCACTATGGCTACACCTTC.

As regards this clonotype: Possible read error: a much larger clone is one base away. Since no conserved phenylalanine or tryptophan closes the CDR3, a read error is the likely cause. V usage is TRBV7-6 and J usage is TRBJ2-1; D is possibly TRBD1 (5 bases). Trimming took 4 bases from V and 8 from J, leaving 18 bases between them. Germline V gene lookup returns CDR1 SGHVS and CDR2 FNYEAQ. This CDR3 contains 15 residues. The CDR3 coding sequence is TGTGCCAGCAGCTGGGGCCCTGGAAGCAGGGATGAGCAGTTCTCC. It translates to CASSWGPGSRDEQFS.

The J gene is TRBJ2-1, the V gene TRBV15; the D is unclear. With 4 bases removed from V and 5 bases from J, the gap between germline ends came to 12 bases. The CDR3 is 14 residues long. CDR1 and CDR2 from the germline V gene are LNHNV and YYDKDF (reference sequence). CDR3 sequence reads: CATSTKNLDNEQFF. DNA for the CDR3: TGTGCCACCAGCACCAAGAACCTAGACAATGAGCAGTTCTTC.

There are a few counts of this clonotype. V gene TRBV6-2 or TRBV6-3 combines with J gene TRBJ2-1, with 11 bases fitting TRBD1. Trimming cost V 2 bases and J 9 bases; bases outside gene matches: 9. The CDR3 runs to 16 residues. The germline V gene has CDR1 MNHEY and CDR2 SVGEGT. CDR3 nucleotides: TGTGCCAGCAGTTACCCCGGACAGGGGGCTCGGGGTGAGCAGTTCTTC. Residues: CASSYPGQGARGEQFF.

This clonotype was detected ten times or more. The chain joins TRBV12-3 or TRBV12-4 to TRBJ2-3, with 11 bases aligning to TRBD2. This CDR3 contains 14 residues. With V trimmed by 8 bases and J by 6 bases, 7 bases remained unmatched. The CDR3 region has the DNA TGTGCCAGCCTAGCGGGAGGTTTTGGGGATACGCAGTATTTT. This sequence encodes CASLAGGFGDTQYF.

Turning to this clonotype: This sequence may be a read error, since a much larger clone differs from it by one base. The J gene is TRBJ2-2, the V gene TRBV29-1; the match to TRBD2 covers 11 bases. The CDR3 has 18 amino acids. Per germline, CDR1 SQVTM and CDR2 ANQGSEA. The CDR3 here is CSVEDGLAGGPNIGELFF. DNA of the CDR3: TGCAGCGTTGAAGATGGGCTAGCGGGAGGCCCTAACATCGGGGAGCTGTTTTTT.

This clonotype was found many times. V usage is TRBV27 and J usage is TRBJ2-3; a weak D match, TRBD1 (6 bases). The CDR3 contains 13 residues. The ends were cut back, 10 bases at V and 4 bases at J, with 15 bases in the middle. CDR1 is MNHEY, CDR2 SMNVEV, per germline (reference sequence). CDR3 DNA: TGTGCCACCGAACGTCCAGGGGCAGATACGCAGTATTTT. Residues: CATERPGADTQYF.

V usage is TRBV9 and J usage is TRBJ2-7; 15 bases line up with TRBD2. Per the germline V gene, CDR1 is SGDLS and CDR2 is YYNGEE. Trimming took 4 bases from V and 4 from J; bases not matched to a gene: 12. The CDR3 runs to 18 residues. CDR3: CASSPEGLAGGGRYEQYF. In DNA form, the CDR3 reads TGTGCCAGCAGCCCGGAGGGACTAGCGGGAGGAGGGAGATACGAGCAGTACTTC.

With respect to this clonotype: This may arise from a read error, as a much more abundant clone is one base away. This sequence joins TRBV2 and TRBJ2-3; D may correspond to TRBD1 or TRBD2 (5 bases each). From germline, CDR1 is SNHLY and CDR2 FYNNEI. The V end was cut by 7 bases, the J end by 0 bases, with 17 bases between. CDR3 length equals 16 residues. CDR3 DNA: TGTGCCAGCAAGACAGAACTCGGGGCAAGCACAGATACGCAGTATTTT. This gives the protein CASKTELGASTDTQYF.

This clonotype appeared a single time. One junction end does not reproduce the germline sequence, and a read error may be involved. The chain couples TRBV28 to TRBJ1-1; 7 bases line up with TRBD1. The CDR3 extends over 16 amino acids. Looked up from germline, CDR1 is MDHEN and CDR2 is SYDVKM. As DNA, the CDR3 is TGTGCCAGCAGGTGGCTGGGACAGACCATGAACACTGCAGCTTTCTTT. Its protein product is CASRWLGQTMNTAAFF. The variable domain in full, completed from reference TRBV28 and TRBJ1-1, reads DVKVTQSSRYLVKRTGEKVFLECVQDMDHENMFWYRQDPGLGLRLIYFSYDVKMKEKGDIPEGYSVSREKKERFSLILESASTNQTSMYLCASRWLGQTMNTAAFFGQGTRLTVV.

This clonotype was counted many times. The rearrangement uses TRBV5-5 and TRBJ1-1; D remains ambiguous. V lost 4 bases and J 0 bases, leaving 10 bases between the germline ends. This CDR3 has 14 amino acids. The germline V gene has CDR1 SGHKS and CDR2 YYEKEE (reference sequence). CDR3 sequence (DNA): TGTGCCAGCAGCATCTCCGGCATGAACACTGAAGCTTTCTTT. Protein product: CASSISGMNTEAFF.

This chain connects TRBV7-9 to TRBJ2-5, with D possibly being TRBD1 (6 bases). Trimming stripped 5 bases from V and 5 bases from J, with 21 bases between. Germline CDR1 and CDR2: SEHNR and FQNEAQ (reference sequence). The CDR3 is made up of 16 amino acids. The chain's CDR3 is CASSQPGNRAEETQYF. In nucleotides, the CDR3 is TGTGCCAGCAGCCAGCCTGGTAACAGGGCGGAGGAGACCCAGTACTTC. The full variable domain, its missing parts supplied by reference TRBV7-9 and TRBJ2-5, is DTGVSQNPRHKITKRGQNVTFRCDPISEHNRLYWYRQTLGQGPEFLTYFQNEAQLEKSRLLSDRFSAERPKGSFSTLEIQRTEQGDSAMYLCASSQPGNRAEETQYFGPGTRLLVL.

In regard to this clonotype: One junction end disagrees with the germline gene, perhaps due to a read error. The V gene is TRBV19, the J gene TRBJ2-7; D uncertain. This CDR3 comprises 14 residues. Germline V gene lookup returns CDR1 LNHDA and CDR2 SQIVND (reference sequence). CDR3 sequence reads: CASGIGRRMDEQYF. CDR3 nucleotides: TGTGCCAGTGGTATAGGCAGACGAATGGACGAGCAGTACTTC. The variable domain in full, with the rest retrieved from reference TRBV19 and TRBJ2-7, is DGGITQSPKYLFRKEGQNVTLSCEQNLNHDAMYWYRQDPGQGLRLIYYSQIVNDFQKGDIAEGYSVSREKKESFPLTVTSAQKNPTAFYLCASGIGRRMDEQYFGPGTRLTVT.

This clonotype was counted at least ten times. The chain is built from TRBV29-1 and TRBJ2-3; 7 bases match TRBD1. Germline CDR1 and CDR2: SQVTM and ANQGSEA. The J segment lost 4 bases and the V segment lost 7 bases, leaving 5 bases of the junction unmatched. The CDR3 consists of 12 residues. The CDR3 reads CSAITGADTQYF. Written as DNA, the CDR3 is TGCAGCGCCATCACAGGGGCAGATACGCAGTATTTT.

This clonotype was recorded a few times. The chain recombines TRBV21-1 with TRBJ2-5. TRBV21-1 is described as a pseudogene. CDR3 size: 16 residues. CDR3 sequence reads: CASSKGRSEYQEPQYF. The CDR3 DNA is TGTGCCAGCAGCAAAGGTCGATCAGAGTACCAAGAGCCCCAGTACTTC.

This clonotype was seen repeatedly, ten times or more. The chain couples TRBV7-9 to TRBJ1-1; maybe TRBD1 (6 bases). V lost 5 bases and J 5 bases, leaving 24 bases between the germline ends. Germline CDR1 and CDR2: SEHNR and FQNEAQ (reference sequence). There are 17 residues in the CDR3. In DNA form, the CDR3 reads TGTGCCAGCAGCGTAACAGGGATGGGTTGGTCGAGTACTGAAGCTTTCTTT. Its protein product is CASSVTGMGWSSTEAFF.

A remark on this clonotype: This sequence may be a read error, since a much larger clone differs from it by one base. CDR3 amino acids: CANSYRDTGELFF. In DNA, the CDR3 is TGTGCCAACAGTTACAGGGACACCGGGGAGCTGTTTTTT. The J gene is TRBJ2-2, the V gene TRBV6-5; D is possibly TRBD1 (6 bases). Per germline, CDR1 MNHEY and CDR2 SVGAGI. The CDR3 contains 13 residues.

In its sample, this clonotype was seen many times. This chain uses TRBV12-5 with TRBJ1-2; unclear D gene. V was shortened by 3 bases and J by 0 bases, with 5 bases between the two germline ends. Germline loops: CDR1 LGHNT, CDR2 FRNRAP. This CDR3 is 13 amino acids long. The CDR3 coding sequence is TGTGCTAGTGGTTTTGAGCCTAACTATGGCTACACCTTC. Its translation: CASGFEPNYGYTF.

A remark on this clonotype: This may be a read error, as it is one base from a much larger clone. The chain joins TRBV27 to TRBJ2-7; D ambiguous. V lost 2 bases and J 0 bases, leaving 5 bases between the germline ends. The CDR3 consists of 13 residues. The germline V gene encodes CDR1 MNHEY and CDR2 SMNVEV (reference sequence). CDR3 region: CASSLKVSYEQYF. Here the CDR3 DNA reads TGTGCCAGCAGTTTAAAGGTCTCCTACGAGCAGTACTTC.

The table lists this clonotype with a few counts. The genes are TRBV19 and TRBJ2-7; 8 bases line up with TRBD1. CDR3 length: 16 residues. The V segment lost 3 bases and the J segment 0 bases; nucleotides outside the gene matches: 7. Germline V gene lookup returns CDR1 LNHDA and CDR2 SQIVND (reference sequence). Here the CDR3 reads CASSIQTGVSSYEQYF. The CDR3 bases are TGTGCCAGTAGTATTCAGACAGGGGTCAGCTCCTACGAGCAGTACTTC.

This clonotype has at least ten counts. The CDR3 reads CASSSFRELVTGELFF. CDR3 DNA sequence: TGTGCCAGCAGTTCTTTCAGGGAATTGGTCACCGGGGAGCTGTTTTTT. The genes are TRBV7-9 and TRBJ2-2; maybe TRBD1 (5 bases). Germline CDR1 and CDR2: SEHNR and FQNEAQ (reference sequence). Trimming cost V 6 bases and J 4 bases, with 18 bases left between them. This CDR3 contains 16 residues. Based on the CDR3 plus reference TRBV7-9 and TRBJ2-2, the full variable domain is DTGVSQNPRHKITKRGQNVTFRCDPISEHNRLYWYRQTLGQGPEFLTYFQNEAQLEKSRLLSDRFSAERPKGSFSTLEIQRTEQGDSAMYLCASSSFRELVTGELFFGEGSRLTVL.

This clonotype was observed a handful of times. The genes are TRBV7-9 and TRBJ2-7; 9 nucleotides line up with TRBD1. Germline V gives CDR1 SEHNR, CDR2 FQNEAQ (reference sequence). V shed 5 bases, J shed 7 bases, and the junction held 9 bases outside the gene matches. This CDR3 comprises 14 residues. The CDR3 DNA follows: TGTGCCAGCAGCACGGGACAGGGCTATGGAGAGCAGTACTTC. Its protein product is CASSTGQGYGEQYF.

As concerns this clonotype: A clone one base away is much larger, so this may be a read error. The conserved final phenylalanine or tryptophan is absent from the CDR3, which likely points to a read error. The rearrangement links TRBV4-3 to TRBJ2-3; 9 bases align to TRBD2. The V gene end was trimmed by 2 bases and the J gene end by 1 base; junction bases not matched to a gene: 7. CDR1 is LGHNA and CDR2 is YSLEER in the germline V gene. CDR3 length: 17 amino acids. DNA of the CDR3: TGCGCCAGCAGCCAATCGCGGGGGGGCCTCGGCACAGATACGCAGTATCTT. Amino acids: CASSQSRGGLGTDTQYL.

This clonotype was picked up many times. This chain joins TRBV24-1 and TRBJ2-3, with 8 bases that match TRBD2. Looked up from germline, CDR1 is KGHDR and CDR2 is SFDVKD. The length of the CDR3 is 17 residues. V trimming: 0 bases; J trimming: 0 bases; junction bases outside the gene matches: 4. The CDR3 DNA follows: TGTGCCACCAGTGATTTGGAGCGGGAGTTGAGCACAGATACGCAGTATTTT. Translated: CATSDLERELSTDTQYF.